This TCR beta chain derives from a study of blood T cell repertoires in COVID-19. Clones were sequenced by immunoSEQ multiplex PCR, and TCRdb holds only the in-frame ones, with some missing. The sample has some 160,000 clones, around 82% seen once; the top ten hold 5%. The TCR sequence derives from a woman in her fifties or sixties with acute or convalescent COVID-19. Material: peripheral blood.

The CDR3 bases are TGTGCCAGCAGTGAAGCGCTTCAGCGGAACACTGAAGCTTTCTTT. As protein: CASSEALQRNTEAFF. The rearrangement links TRBV6-1 to TRBJ1-1; the D is unclear. The V gene lost 0 bases and the J gene lost 1 base, with 9 bases spanning the gap. Germline V gene data show CDR1 as MNHNS and CDR2 as SASEGT. The CDR3 extends over 15 amino acids.